This entry features one T cell receptor beta chain sequence. This sample stems from a study of blood T cell repertoires in COVID-19. Overall study: Whether acute or convalescent, the COVID-19 samples came from the United States, Italy and Spain. PBMCs, B-cell-depleted T cells, or T cells provided the cDNA or gDNA that made up the material.

This CDR3 has 15 residues. Germline CDR1 is LNHDA and CDR2 is SQIVND (reference sequence). After removal of 7 bases from V and 2 bases from J, the junction contained 4 bases not matched to a gene. Original data processing: Researchers report that nucleated cell counts were estimated from reference gene primer amplification. Repertoires were generated with immunoSEQ multiplex PCR, while TCRdb's copy carries only in-frame clones and drops some. V, J and clone size are taken as reported in that table, and D and trimming were inferred from the DNA itself. This repertoire shows a few hundred thousand clones, around 90% found once; its top ten account for about 0.7%.

Sample: peripheral blood. The chain is built from TRBV19 and TRBJ2-1; 11 bases are shared with TRBD2. This TCR came from a human donor in a cohort sampled during active COVID-19. DNA for the CDR3: TGTGCCAGTACCCCGACTAGCGGGACCTACAATGAGCAGTTCTTC. Protein: CASTPTSGTYNEQFF. The full variable domain, its missing parts supplied by reference TRBV19 and TRBJ2-1, is DGGITQSPKYLFRKEGQNVTLSCEQNLNHDAMYWYRQDPGQGLRLIYYSQIVNDFQKGDIAEGYSVSREKKESFPLTVTSAQKNPTAFYLCASTPTSGTYNEQFFGPGTRLTVL.